These T cell receptor beta chains were read from a single sample in a study of STAT3 mutations in large granular lymphocyte leukemia. Data came from immunoSEQ multiplex PCR; TCRdb stores just in-frame clones and leaves some out. The data show roughly 3,200 clones, roughly 90% seen once. Sequenced sample: peripheral blood mononuclear cells. Receptors originate from a man aged 40-49 years with T-cell large granular lymphocyte leukemia. Some clones in this sample may be carry-over from other donors' samples. Both conserved end residues are part of each CDR3. Each record gives: clone size, V gene, D gene, J gene, CDR3 length, CDR3 DNA, CDR3 protein. D genes are given only for firm matches. Clone size appears in some rows only: once, few, many, or a class for an expanded clone.

.	TRBV7-2	TRBD2	TRBJ2-3	15	TGTGCCAGCAGCTTAGCTGGGAGGGGCACAGATACGCAGTATTTT	CASSLAGRGTDTQYF
.	TRBV5-1	TRBD1	TRBJ1-1	15	TGCGCCAGCAGCTTGTTACAGGGGAGGAACACTGAAGCTTTCTTT	CASSLLQGRNTEAFF
.	TRBV11-2	.	TRBJ2-3	12	TGTGCCAGCAGCTTAGCATCAGATACGCAGTATTTT	CASSLASDTQYF
medium-sized	TRBV11-2	TRBD2	TRBJ2-3	17	TGTGCCAGCAGGAGAGGGACTAGCGGGGGATACACAGATACGCAGTATTTT	CASRRGTSGGYTDTQYF
.	TRBV30	.	TRBJ1-6	15	TGTGCCTGGAGTGTTAGGAGCTCCTATAATTCACCCCTCCACTTT	CAWSVRSSYNSPLHF
.	TRBV5-6	.	TRBJ2-6	15	TGTGCCAGCAGCTATCCGCCCTCTGGGGCCAACGTCCTGACTTTC	CASSYPPSGANVLTF
.	TRBV7-6	.	TRBJ2-2	14	TGTGCCAGCAGCCCGGGGGAACACACCGGGGAGCTGTTTTTT	CASSPGEHTGELFF
.	TRBV30	.	TRBJ1-5	14	TGTGCCTATGGGGCGGGGGGGAGAAGTCAGCCCCAGCATTTT	CAYGAGGRSQPQHF
.	TRBV19	.	TRBJ1-5	13	TGTGCCAGTAGTTCTCATGACCTCCAGCCCCAGCATTTT	CASSSHDLQPQHF
once	TRBV5-1	.	TRBJ2-6	14	TGCGCCAGCAGTAGGGGAAATGGGGCCAACGTCCTGACTTTC	CASSRGNGANVLTF
.	TRBV18	.	TRBJ2-7	14	TGTGCCAGCTCACCAGGGGTAGGGAACTACGAGCAGTACTTC	CASSPGVGNYEQYF
few	TRBV5-4	TRBD2	TRBJ2-5	15	TGTGCCAGCAGCCGGATGGCGGGGGGGTTGGAGACCCAGTACTTC	CASSRMAGGLETQYF
few	TRBV7-8	.	TRBJ2-2	13	TGTGCCAGCAGCCCTCGGAGGGAAGGGTGGCTGTTTTTT	CASSPRREGWLFF
.	TRBV5-4	.	TRBJ1-6	12	TGTGCCAGCAGCGGGAATAATTCACCCCTCCACTTT	CASSGNNSPLHF
.	TRBV7-9	.	TRBJ1-2	13	TGTGCCAGCAGCTTAGACGGAAGCTATGGCTACACCTTC	CASSLDGSYGYTF
once	TRBV7-9	TRBD1	TRBJ2-5	14	TGTGCCAGCAGCAGGACAGGGGGACTTGAGACCCAGTACTTC	CASSRTGGLETQYF
.	TRBV27	TRBD2	TRBJ2-1	13	TGTGCCAGCAGCTCCACTAGCGAGGCTGAGCAGTTCTTC	CASSSTSEAEQFF
.	TRBV7-9	.	TRBJ2-7	12	TGTGCCAGCAGCTCTCTTGGGACTCTCCAGTACTTC	CASSSLGTLQYF
.	TRBV30	.	TRBJ1-1	12	TGTGCCTGGAGCCCCGGGGTCAATGAAGCTTTCTTT	CAWSPGVNEAFF
.	TRBV11-3	.	TRBJ1-1	15	TGTGCCAGCAGCTTAGGCGGTCAGATGAACACTGAAGCTTTCTTT	CASSLGGQMNTEAFF
.	TRBV18	TRBD1	TRBJ1-1	17	TGTGCCAGCTCACCAGGGATGGACAGGGCTATCGTCACTGAAGCTTTCTTT	CASSPGMDRAIVTEAFF
.	TRBV19	TRBD2	TRBJ2-1	16	TGTGCCAGTACCCCAGGGGCGGGGGGATCCTACAATGAGCAGTTCTTC	CASTPGAGGSYNEQFF
.	TRBV13	TRBD2	TRBJ2-3	17	TGTGCCAGCAGCTTGAGACTAGCGGGGGGGGTCACAGATACGCAGTATTTT	CASSLRLAGGVTDTQYF
few	TRBV27	.	TRBJ2-1	11	TGTGCCAGCAGGTTGGGGAATGAGCAGTTCTTC	CASRLGNEQFF
.	TRBV10-3	.	TRBJ1-4	14	TGTGCCATCAGTGAGGGTGGGGCGGGTGAAAAACTGTTTTTT	CAISEGGAGEKLFF
once	TRBV30	.	TRBJ1-1	11	TGTGCCTGGAGCGAGGGGGGTGAAGCTTTCTTT	CAWSEGGEAFF
.	TRBV19	.	TRBJ1-1	13	TGTGCCACCTATTCCCGGGCGAACACTGAAGCTTTCTTT	CATYSRANTEAFF
.	TRBV6-5	.	TRBJ2-1	14	TGTGCCAGCAGCCGGGACACAACCTACAATGAGCAGTTCTTC	CASSRDTTYNEQFF
once	TRBV18	.	TRBJ2-2	16	TGTGCCAGCTCACCCCTTGCACAGGCGAACACCGGGGAGCTGTTTTTT	CASSPLAQANTGELFF
once	TRBV29-1	.	TRBJ2-3	12	TGCAGCGCCTTGGACGGCACAGATACGCAGTATTTT	CSALDGTDTQYF
.	TRBV13	TRBD1	TRBJ2-7	18	TGTGCCAGCAGCTTAGGTTTAGGGGGACAGGGGTATTGGGACGAGCAGTACTTC	CASSLGLGGQGYWDEQYF
.	TRBV9	.	TRBJ1-1	15	TGTGCCAGCAGCGTAGAAGGGGGAATGAACACTGAAGCTTTCTTT	CASSVEGGMNTEAFF
.	TRBV5-8	TRBD1	TRBJ2-2	18	TGTGCCAGCAGCTTGGTTCTACAGGGGGCCGGGCGGACCGGGGAGCTGTTTTTT	CASSLVLQGAGRTGELFF
.	TRBV7-3	.	TRBJ1-6	15	TGTGCCAGCAGCTTAAATTCTCAGGGACAATCACCCCTCCACTTT	CASSLNSQGQSPLHF
few	TRBV6-5	.	TRBJ1-2	13	TGTGCCAGCAGTTACTCCCCGGACGGCCCCAACACCTTC	CASSYSPDGPNTF
.	TRBV18	TRBD2	TRBJ2-1	16	TGTGCCAGCTCATCCTCGACTAGCGGGGGGTCAGGTGAGCAGTTCTTC	CASSSSTSGGSGEQFF
.	TRBV14	TRBD1	TRBJ2-1	16	TGTGCCAGCAGCCAAGTCCCGGGACAGGGGGACAATGAGCAGTTCTTC	CASSQVPGQGDNEQFF
.	TRBV2	.	TRBJ2-5	12	TGTGCCAGCAAGGGACCCGATTTGACCCAGTACTTC	CASKGPDLTQYF
.	TRBV5-1	.	TRBJ1-4	14	TGCGCCAGCAGCTTGGGGGCATTGGGTGAAAAACTGTTTTTT	CASSLGALGEKLFF
.	TRBV11-2	.	TRBJ1-5	13	TGTGCCAGCAGCTTGGGACGCAATCAGCCCCAGCATTTT	CASSLGRNQPQHF
.	TRBV18	.	TRBJ1-4	11	TGTGCCAGCTCACCAGGTGAAAAACTGTTTTTT	CASSPGEKLFF
.	TRBV7-9	TRBD1	TRBJ1-5	17	TGTGCCAGCAGCCCCGGGACAGGGGGCGGTCGAAGTCAGCCCCAGCATTTT	CASSPGTGGGRSQPQHF
.	TRBV5-4	.	TRBJ1-1	17	TGTGCCAGCAGGCAGGGTCTACGGTGGGATTTGAACACTGAAGCTTTCTTT	CASRQGLRWDLNTEAFF
.	TRBV18	.	TRBJ1-2	16	TGTGCCAGCTCACCACCTTACCCGGGGGGGCTGATGGGCTACACCTTC	CASSPPYPGGLMGYTF
.	TRBV19	.	TRBJ1-2	12	TGTGCCAGTAGCGAGGGCCTGCGGGGCTACACCTTC	CASSEGLRGYTF
large	TRBV10-2	.	TRBJ2-3	14	TGCGCCAGCAGAGCGGACAGTAGCACAGATACGCAGTATTTT	CASRADSSTDTQYF
.	TRBV2	.	TRBJ1-1	17	TGTGCCAGCAGTGAAATCTGGGGAGGGATCGGGAACACTGAAGCTTTCTTT	CASSEIWGGIGNTEAFF
.	TRBV5-1	.	TRBJ2-5	14	TGCGCCAGCAGCACGACGGGGAGCCAAGAGACCCAGTACTTC	CASSTTGSQETQYF
.	TRBV27	.	TRBJ2-1	13	TGTGCCAGCAGTTTTGCCGGGGTGAATGAGCAGTTCTTC	CASSFAGVNEQFF
.	TRBV5-4	.	TRBJ1-1	12	TGTGCCAGCAGCTTGGGGCAGACTGAAGCTTTCTTT	CASSLGQTEAFF
.	TRBV7-8	.	TRBJ2-5	13	TGTGCCAGCAGCTTATCCTACGAAGAGACCCAGTACTTC	CASSLSYEETQYF
once	TRBV7-2	.	TRBJ2-2	15	TGTGCCAGCAGCTTAGACAGCCAGAACACCGGGGAGCTGTTTTTT	CASSLDSQNTGELFF
few	TRBV28	TRBD2	TRBJ2-2	18	TGTGCCAGCAGCTTGCTCTTCTCAGGACTAGCGGGGATCGGGGAGCTGTTTTTT	CASSLLFSGLAGIGELFF
.	TRBV7-8	.	TRBJ2-3	16	TGTGCCAGCAGCTTAGCGCGAGGGCCCCACACAGATACGCAGTATTTT	CASSLARGPHTDTQYF